The clone carrying this T cell receptor beta chain was counted a few times. The antigen remains undetermined. V lost 4 bases and J 1 base, leaving 14 bases between the germline ends. The germline gives CDR1 MNHEY, CDR2 SVGEGT. The CDR3 has 15 residues. The data were taken from a study of T cells after yellow fever vaccination. Points from the study as a whole: The secondary T-cell response peaked on day 5, not day 15, but was weaker.

TCRdb reprocessed the 5' RACE reads via MiXCR and lists one record per CDR3 protein. Among about 320,000 distinct CDR3 sequences listed, roughly 7% were seen once. Sequences were derived from PBMCs, sampled roughly 45 days after the first yellow fever vaccination. The chain joins TRBV6-2 or TRBV6-3 to TRBJ2-7; perhaps TRBD1 as D (6 bases). The receptor was isolated from a man younger than 35 who received the YFV17D yellow fever vaccine. The DNA of the CDR3 is TGTGCCAGCAGTTCAGACAGGCCTTTTTCCTACGAGCAGTACTTC. It yields the protein CASSSDRPFSYEQYF.